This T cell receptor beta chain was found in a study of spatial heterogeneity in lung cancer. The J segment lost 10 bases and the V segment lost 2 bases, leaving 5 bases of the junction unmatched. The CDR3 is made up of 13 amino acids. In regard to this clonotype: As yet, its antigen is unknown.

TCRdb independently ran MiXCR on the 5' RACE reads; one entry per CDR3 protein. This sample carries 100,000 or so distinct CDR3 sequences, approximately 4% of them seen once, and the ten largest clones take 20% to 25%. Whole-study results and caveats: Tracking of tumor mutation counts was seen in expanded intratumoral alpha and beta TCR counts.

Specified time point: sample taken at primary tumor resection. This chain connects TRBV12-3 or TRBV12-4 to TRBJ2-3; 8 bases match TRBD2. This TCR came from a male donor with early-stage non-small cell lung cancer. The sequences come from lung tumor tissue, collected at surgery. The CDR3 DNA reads TGTGCCAGCAGTTTAATCGGGAGGGGTCCGCAGTATTTT. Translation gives CASSLIGRGPQYF.